These 18 T cell receptor beta chains came from one sample sequenced in a study of T cells after yellow fever vaccination. MiXCR was run by TCRdb on the 5' RACE reads, yielding one entry per CDR3 protein. The sample consists of approximately 34,000 distinct CDR3 sequences, around 7% of them appearing once. Sample: PBMCs, either bulk or a sorted T-cell subset (CD4+, CD8+, memory, or dextramer-sorted; not recorded which), taken on the day of the first yellow fever vaccination. The receptors originated from a man between 18 and 29 years old who received the YFV17D yellow fever vaccine.

This chain joins TRBV7-2 and TRBJ2-1; weak D call: TRBD1 (5 bases). Germline V gene lookup returns CDR1 SGHTA and CDR2 FQGNSA. Between the trimmed V and J ends, which lost 2 bases and 11 bases, there was a span of 10 bases. The CDR3 length is 12 residues. The CDR3 DNA reads TGTGCCAGCAGCTTATCCAGGGTGAAGCAGTTCTTC. Its translation: CASSLSRVKQFF.

This clonotype has a count of ten or more. The genes are TRBV29-1 and TRBJ2-2, with D unclear. This CDR3 contains 14 residues. The V gene's germline CDR1 is SQVTM and CDR2 ANQGSEA. With 4 bases removed from V and 2 bases from J, the gap between germline ends came to 11 bases. CDR3 protein: CSVAAQLNTGELFF. DNA for the CDR3: TGCAGCGTTGCAGCCCAGTTAAACACCGGGGAGCTGTTTTTT.

This chain links TRBV6-1 with TRBJ2-1; 7 positions match TRBD1. The germline CDR1 and CDR2 sequences are MNHNS and SASEGT. V lost 4 bases to trimming and J lost 4 bases; unmatched junction nucleotides: 7. The CDR3 extends over 15 amino acids. DNA of the CDR3: TGTGCCAGCAGTGCAACAGGGGCGGGTTACAATGAGCAGTTCTTC. This encodes CASSATGAGYNEQFF.

This clonotype was recorded many times. The J gene is TRBJ1-4, the V gene TRBV14, with 11 positions matching TRBD1. Germline CDR1 SGHDN, CDR2 FVKESK. V dropped 4 bases and J dropped 8; count of bases not matched to a gene: 3. This CDR3 spans 14 amino acids. Written as DNA, the CDR3 is TGTGCCAGCAGCCCGGGGACAGGGGGAGAAAAACTGTTTTTT. Encoded protein: CASSPGTGGEKLFF.

On this clonotype: This may be a read error, as it is one base from a much larger clone. This chain joins TRBV12-5 and TRBJ2-1; the D gene could be TRBD1 or TRBD2 (5 bases each). The CDR3 runs 16 residues. V was pared by 6 bases and J by 4 bases, with 19 bases between. Germline lookup yields CDR1 LGHNT and CDR2 FRNRAP. In DNA, the CDR3 is TGTGCTAGTGGCTCGAGGGTAGAGGGGCCGTACAATGAGCAGTTCTTC. Translating gives CASGSRVEGPYNEQFF.

This clonotype was detected ten times or more. This chain links TRBV25-1 with TRBJ2-2; 7 nucleotides match TRBD1. CDR1 is MGHDK and CDR2 is SYGVNS in the germline V gene. This CDR3 contains 13 residues. V gave up 2 bases and J gave up 6 bases; unmatched junction bases: 0. CDR3 loop: CASSEQGAGELFF. As DNA, the CDR3 is TGTGCCAGCAGTGAACAGGGGGCCGGGGAGCTGTTTTTT.

This clonotype was counted ten times or more. The chain links TRBV4-2 to TRBJ2-2; D is unresolved. From germline, CDR1 is LGHNA and CDR2 YNFKEQ. Trimming removed 0 bases at V and 3 bases at J, with 8 bases between. The CDR3 is 15 residues long. CDR3 nucleotide sequence: TGTGCCAGCAGCCAAGAAATTCTCGACACCGGGGAGCTGTTTTTT. It codes for CASSQEILDTGELFF.

There are a few counts of this clonotype. The gene calls are TRBV7-9 and TRBJ1-1; perhaps TRBD1 as D (5 bases). Trimming took 5 bases from V and 5 from J, leaving 15 bases between them. Per the germline V gene, CDR1 is SEHNR and CDR2 is FQNEAQ (reference sequence). The length of the CDR3 is 14 residues. In DNA, the CDR3 is TGTGCCAGCAGCGGATCGGGGGAAGGGACTGAAGCTTTCTTT. This gives the protein CASSGSGEGTEAFF.

This clonotype has a count of ten or more. The gene calls are TRBV11-2 and TRBJ1-2; no reliable D call. V lost 6 bases and J lost 0, with 11 bases in between. Germline V CDR1 and CDR2: SGHAT, FQNNGV. The CDR3 runs 14 residues. The CDR3 coding sequence is TGTGCCAGCAGACCACTGACGGCTAACTATGGCTACACCTTC. Its translation is CASRPLTANYGYTF.

This clonotype has ten or more counts. The chain has TRBV30 and TRBJ1-2; D gene uncertain. V was clipped by 0 bases and J by 6 bases, with 8 bases between them. From germline, CDR1 is GTSNPN and CDR2 SVGIG (reference sequence). This CDR3 has 12 residues. CDR3 sequence: CAWSVLGDGYTF. The CDR3 DNA reads as TGTGCCTGGAGTGTACTTGGGGATGGCTACACCTTC.

This clonotype was observed at least ten times. The rearrangement links TRBV7-3 to TRBJ2-1; 16 nucleotides align to TRBD2. V shed 5 bases, J shed 9 bases, and the junction held 4 bases outside the gene matches. Per germline, CDR1 SGHTA and CDR2 FQGTGA. This CDR3 region has 15 residues. This chain's CDR3 is CASSPGTSGGAEQFF. For the CDR3, the DNA is TGTGCCAGCAGCCCCGGGACTAGCGGGGGGGCTGAGCAGTTCTTC.

The chain has TRBV29-1 and TRBJ1-1; no clear D. The ends were cut back, 7 bases at V and 3 bases at J, with 15 bases in the middle. This CDR3 is built from 13 residues. Germline V CDR1 and CDR2: SQVTM, ANQGSEA. This CDR3 reads CSAVKTGDTEAFF. The CDR3 DNA reads as TGCAGCGCTGTCAAAACTGGGGACACTGAAGCTTTCTTT. Full variable domain (outside the CDR3, taken from reference TRBV29-1 and TRBJ1-1): SAVISQKPSRDICQRGTSLTIQCQVDSQVTMMFWYRQQPGQSLTLIATANQGSEATYESGFVIDKFPISRPNLTFSTLTVSNMSPEDSSIYLCSAVKTGDTEAFFGQGTRLTVV.

This clonotype has at least ten counts. The chain links TRBV5-1 to TRBJ2-7; D gene uncertain. CDR1 and CDR2 (germline): SGHRS, YFSETQ. The CDR3 has 13 residues. Trimming cost V 1 base and J 6 bases, with 11 bases left between them. CDR3 coding DNA: TGCGCCAGCAGCTTGCTAAGTGCTACCGAGCAGTACGTC. Its protein product is CASSLLSATEQYV.

This clonotype has ten or more counts. J is TRBJ2-5 and V is TRBV10-2; TRBD1 aligns across 7 bases. The germline gives CDR1 WSHSY, CDR2 SAAADI. Germline trimming cut 3 bases from V and 1 base from J; bases unmatched to any gene: 5. The CDR3 covers 15 residues. The CDR3 here is CASSDLQGTQETQYF. CDR3 DNA sequence: TGCGCCAGCAGTGATTTACAGGGGACCCAAGAGACCCAGTACTTC.

V and J are TRBV19 and TRBJ2-2, with D perhaps matching TRBD1 or TRBD2 (5 bases each). Trimming removed 10 bases from V and 0 bases from J, with 12 bases in between. CDR1 LNHDA and CDR2 SQIVND come from the germline V gene (reference sequence). The CDR3 spans 14 residues. CDR3 nucleotides: TGTGCCACCTCGGGGACCGCGAACACCGGGGAGCTGTTTTTT. It codes for CATSGTANTGELFF.

This clonotype came up many times. The chain recombines TRBV7-2 with TRBJ2-1, with 10 nucleotides matching TRBD2. The CDR3 contains 15 residues. CDR1 and CDR2 from the germline V gene are SGHTA and FQGNSA. V was clipped by 6 bases and J by 5 bases; unmatched bases: 7. The CDR3 region is CASRLLAGDNNEQFF. The DNA for the CDR3 is TGTGCCAGCAGGTTGCTAGCGGGGGACAACAATGAGCAGTTCTTC.

In its sample, this clonotype was seen many times. The CDR3 sequence is CASSTFDRPYEQYF. The CDR3 nucleotides are TGTGCCAGCAGCACCTTCGACAGACCCTACGAGCAGTACTTC. This sequence joins TRBV7-2 and TRBJ2-7; weak D call: TRBD1 (5 bases). This CDR3 region has 14 residues. Germline V gives CDR1 SGHTA, CDR2 FQGNSA. The V end was cut by 5 bases, the J end by 2 bases, with 13 bases between.

This clonotype was seen many times. The genes are TRBV12-2 and TRBJ2-7; the table names TRBD1, a call not compared with the DNA. TRBV12-2 is listed as a pseudogene. This CDR3 is 14 amino acids long. CDR3 protein: CASRLNLRGHEQYV. CDR3 DNA sequence: TGTGCAAGTCGCTTAAACCTCAGGGGCCACGAGCAGTACGTC.